The 14 T cell receptor beta chains presented below share a single source sample, sequenced in a study of blood T cell repertoires in COVID-19. Sequencing was performed with immunoSEQ multiplex PCR; in TCRdb, only in-frame clones are kept and a portion is missing. The sample has 310,000 or so clones, about nine tenths seen once. The sequenced sample consisted of PBMCs or T cells enriched from blood (not recorded which). The receptors derive from a woman aged 30 to 39 who had recovered from COVID-19.

The V gene is TRBV19, the J gene TRBJ2-3; 10 nucleotides agree with TRBD1. This CDR3 region has 15 residues. V was clipped by 9 bases and J by 4 bases; unmatched bases: 10. CDR1 is LNHDA and CDR2 is SQIVND in the germline V gene (reference sequence). The CDR3 sequence is CASRSGQGWADTQYF. Here the CDR3 DNA reads TGTGCCAGCAGGTCGGGACAGGGGTGGGCAGATACGCAGTATTTT.

This rearrangement joins TRBV4-2 to TRBJ2-7; 10 bases are a match to TRBD1. V was clipped by 4 bases and J by 3 bases; unmatched bases: 6. Germline loops: CDR1 LGHNA, CDR2 YNFKEQ. The CDR3 covers 15 residues. The DNA of the CDR3 is TGTGCCAGCAGCCGAACCGGGACAGGGGACTACGAGCAGTACTTC. This encodes CASSRTGTGDYEQYF.

The V call is TRBV5-1, the J call TRBJ1-3, with unresolved D. The CDR3 spans 15 residues. Deletions cut 2 bases from V and 2 bases from J, with 11 bases between. Germline CDR1 reads SGHRS; CDR2 reads YFSETQ. This CDR3 is CASSLGRSTGNTIYF. In DNA form, the CDR3 reads TGCGCCAGCAGCTTAGGGAGGTCTACTGGAAACACCATATATTTT.

Written as DNA, the CDR3 is TGCGCCAGCAGTGAGGGGCCCAGGGGACACGAGCAGTACTTC. Protein sequence: CASSEGPRGHEQYF. This rearrangement joins TRBV10-1 to TRBJ2-7; tentatively, D is TRBD1 (6 bases). Trimming took off 2 bases at V and 5 bases at J, with 13 bases between the two ends. The CDR3 has 14 residues. Germline V gives CDR1 WNHNN, CDR2 SYGVQD (reference sequence).

The chain employs TRBV7-2 and TRBJ1-4; D gene unclear. This CDR3 spans 16 amino acids. Germline V CDR1 and CDR2: SGHTA, FQGNSA. V lost 0 bases and J lost 0, with 8 bases in between. The CDR3 nucleotides read TGTGCCAGCAGCTTAGCGGGCAGCTCAACTAATGAAAAACTGTTTTTT. It encodes CASSLAGSSTNEKLFF.

V gene TRBV7-2 combines with J gene TRBJ1-4; tentatively, D is TRBD1 (5 bases). Per the germline V gene, CDR1 is SGHTA and CDR2 is FQGNSA. Deletions cut 1 base from V and 3 bases from J, with 9 bases between. The length of the CDR3 is 15 residues. The CDR3 region has the DNA TGTGCCAGCAGCTTAGGGCAGGGCTCTAATGAAAAACTGTTTTTT. Amino acids: CASSLGQGSNEKLFF. Full variable domain (rest looked up from reference TRBV7-2 and TRBJ1-4): GAGVSQSPSNKVTEKGKDVELRCDPISGHTALYWYRQSLGQGLEFLIYFQGNSAPDKSGLPSDRFSAERTGGSVSTLTIQRTQQEDSAVYLCASSLGQGSNEKLFFGSGTQLSVL.

The chain recombines TRBV5-6 with TRBJ2-7; D is possibly TRBD1 (5 bases). V was clipped by 1 base and J by 6 bases, with 11 bases between them. The germline CDR1 and CDR2 sequences are SGHDT and YYEEEE. CDR3 length: 13 residues. CDR3 sequence: CASSLQGVGEQYF. In nucleotides, the CDR3 is TGTGCCAGCAGCTTGCAAGGGGTGGGCGAGCAGTACTTC.

V is TRBV28 and J is TRBJ2-1; TRBD1 agrees at 9 bases. Germline-derived CDR1 and CDR2 are MDHEN and SYDVKM. V lost 4 bases, J lost 9 bases, and 16 bases stayed unmatched. The CDR3 spans 17 residues. The CDR3 sequence is CASSSSIRRGQGGEQFF. In DNA, the CDR3 is TGTGCCAGCAGTTCATCTATCCGTAGGGGACAGGGTGGTGAGCAGTTCTTC.

The chain combines TRBV24-1 with TRBJ1-5, with 10 bases matching TRBD1. The CDR3 totals 16 residues. Looked up from germline, CDR1 is KGHDR and CDR2 is SFDVKD. V lost 3 bases, J lost 1 base, and 2 bases stayed unmatched. The CDR3 DNA sequence: TGTGCCACCAGTGATCGGACAGGGGGAAGCAATCAGCCCCAGCATTTT. Translated: CATSDRTGGSNQPQHF.

The chain employs TRBV14 and TRBJ2-1, with D possibly matching TRBD1 (5 bases). This CDR3 spans 15 amino acids. The V and J ends lost 2 bases and 2 bases respectively, with 10 bases between them. From germline, CDR1 is SGHDN and CDR2 FVKESK. The DNA of the CDR3 is TGTGCCAGCAGCCAAATATCAGGGACCTACAATGAGCAGTTCTTC. It is translated as CASSQISGTYNEQFF.

This chain links TRBV4-3 with TRBJ2-3; TRBD2 is a possible D gene (6 bases). V lost 4 bases to trimming and J lost 5 bases, with 10 bases between them. CDR3 length: 13 residues. Germline values: CDR1 LGHNA, CDR2 YSLEER. Here the CDR3 reads CASSRETRDTQYF. The CDR3 nucleotides are TGCGCCAGCAGCCGTGAGACTAGAGATACGCAGTATTTT.

This clone has only one observation. This chain links TRBV30 with TRBJ1-3, with D perhaps TRBD1 (6 bases). This CDR3 comprises 13 residues. Trimming left V 4 bases short and J 5 bases short, with 12 bases between. CDR1 is GTSNPN, CDR2 SVGIG, per germline (reference sequence). The CDR3 loop is CAWNHQGRNTIYF. The CDR3 DNA is TGTGCCTGGAATCATCAGGGGAGAAACACCATATATTTT. The full variable domain, with the rest looked up from reference TRBV30 and TRBJ1-3, is SQTIHQWPATLVQPVGSPLSLECTVEGTSNPNLYWYRQAAGRGLQLLFYSVGIGQISSEVPQNLSASRPQDRQFILSSKKLLLSDSGFYLCAWNHQGRNTIYFGEGSWLTVV.

The CDR3 is CASSPSGRTAYNEQFF. In DNA form, the CDR3 reads TGTGCCAGCAGCCCGAGCGGGAGGACTGCCTACAATGAGCAGTTCTTC. The rearrangement joins TRBV5-4 to TRBJ2-1; 9 nucleotides match TRBD2. Losses at the gene ends were 4 bases for V and 2 bases for J; bases not matched to a gene: 7. Germline V CDR1 and CDR2: SGHNT, YYREEE (reference sequence). The CDR3 is 16 amino acids.

CDR3: CAWRGAATNEKLFF. The CDR3 nucleotides are TGTGCCTGGAGGGGGGCCGCAACTAATGAAAAACTGTTTTTT. The chain combines TRBV30 with TRBJ1-4, with D maybe TRBD1 (6 bases). This CDR3 is built from 14 residues. Per germline, CDR1 GTSNPN and CDR2 SVGIG (reference sequence). V lost 3 bases, J lost 0 bases, and 8 bases lay in between.